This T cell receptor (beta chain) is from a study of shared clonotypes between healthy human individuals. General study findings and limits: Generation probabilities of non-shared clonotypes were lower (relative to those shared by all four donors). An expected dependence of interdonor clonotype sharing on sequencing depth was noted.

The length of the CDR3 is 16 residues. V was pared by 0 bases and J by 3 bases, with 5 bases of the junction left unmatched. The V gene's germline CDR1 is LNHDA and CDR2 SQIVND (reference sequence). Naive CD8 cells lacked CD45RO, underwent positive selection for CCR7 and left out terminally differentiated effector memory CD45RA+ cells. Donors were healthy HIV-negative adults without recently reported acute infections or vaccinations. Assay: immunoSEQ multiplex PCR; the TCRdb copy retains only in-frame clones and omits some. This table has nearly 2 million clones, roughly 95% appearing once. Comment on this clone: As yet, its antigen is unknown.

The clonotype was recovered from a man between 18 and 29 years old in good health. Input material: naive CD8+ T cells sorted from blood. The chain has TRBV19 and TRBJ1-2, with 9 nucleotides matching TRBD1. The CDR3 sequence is CASSIDPDRGDYGYTF. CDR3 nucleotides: TGTGCCAGTAGTATAGATCCAGACAGGGGGGACTATGGCTACACCTTC.